The 17 T cell receptor beta chains listed next were all sequenced from one sample in a study of T cells in Graves' hyperthyroidism and ophthalmopathy. TCR beta CDR3 sequences were amplified from RNA transcripts. HTBI primers were the set used in a first-round RT-PCR of the TCR CDR3. TCRdb reanalysed the multiplex PCR reads using MiXCR and keeps one entry per CDR3 protein. The sample has approximately 370,000 distinct CDR3 sequences, approximately 18% seen once. Sequencing input: blood. The receptors were sampled from a woman in her 30s with Graves' hyperthyroidism that later progressed to Graves' ophthalmopathy.

The chain is built from TRBV2 and TRBJ2-1; TRBD2 matches 9 bases. The trim removed 7 bases at V and 7 bases at J, leaving 8 bases unmatched. The germline V gene has CDR1 SNHLY and CDR2 FYNNEI. The CDR3 runs to 14 residues. The CDR3 loop reads CASIYWLAGNEQFF. Here the CDR3 DNA reads TGTGCCAGCATATATTGGCTAGCGGGAAATGAGCAGTTCTTC.

In this sample, this clonotype turned up a few times. The chain combines TRBV28 with TRBJ1-1, with D perhaps TRBD1 (6 bases). The CDR3 consists of 15 residues. V gave up 8 bases and J gave up 4 bases, with 20 bases separating them. CDR1 and CDR2 from the germline V gene are MDHEN and SYDVKM. The CDR3 region is CASFQGLKGFTEAFF. CDR3 in DNA: TGTGCCAGCTTTCAGGGGTTAAAGGGTTTCACTGAAGCTTTCTTT.

This clonotype has just a few counts. This chain joins TRBV24-1 and TRBJ2-7, with D uncertain. Trimming left V 3 bases short and J 9 bases short, with 8 bases between. The CDR3 spans 11 residues. Germline-derived CDR1 and CDR2 are KGHDR and SFDVKD. The CDR3 coding sequence is TGTGCCACCAGTGATGGGTCCGCGCAGTACTTC. It codes for CATSDGSAQYF.

This clonotype was observed a few times. The genes are TRBV24-1 and TRBJ2-1; 7 nucleotides line up with TRBD1. Looked up from germline, CDR1 is KGHDR and CDR2 is SFDVKD. V shed 0 bases, J shed 14 bases, and the junction held 9 bases outside the gene matches. The CDR3 sequence is 14 residues long. The CDR3 loop reads CATSDLTDGTEKFF. CDR3 nucleotides: TGTGCCACCAGTGATTTGACCGACGGGACAGAGAAGTTCTTC.

Many counts were recorded for this clonotype. The V gene is TRBV5-1, the J gene TRBJ1-5, with 7 bases that match TRBD1. This CDR3 contains 14 residues. Germline V gene data show CDR1 as SGHRS and CDR2 as YFSETQ. Trimming took 1 base from V and 4 from J; bases not matched to a gene: 2. Written as DNA, the CDR3 is TGCGCCAGCAGCTTGACAGGGGCAAATCAGCCCCAGCATTTT. It encodes CASSLTGANQPQHF.

This clonotype was seen ten or more times. For the CDR3, the DNA is TGCAGTGCTGCCGCCTGCGCGGGAGAGGGTAATGAGCAGTTCTTC. This sequence encodes CSAAACAGEGNEQFF. This chain connects TRBV20-1 to TRBJ2-1, with TRBD2 matching 7 bases. Germline values: CDR1 DFQATT, CDR2 SNEGSKA (reference sequence). CDR3 length equals 15 residues. V shed 5 bases, J shed 7 bases, and the junction held 14 bases outside the gene matches.

In its sample, this clonotype was seen many times. V usage is TRBV27 and J usage is TRBJ2-7; TRBD2 aligns across 11 bases. The junction had 3 bases not matched to a gene; V was cut back by 2 bases and J by 3 bases. Germline-derived CDR1 and CDR2 are MNHEY and SMNVEV (reference sequence). The CDR3 runs to 15 residues. The CDR3, as DNA: TGTGCCAGCAGTTTAACTAGCGGGGGAGACTACGAGCAGTACTTC. Translated, it gives CASSLTSGGDYEQYF.

This clonotype has ten or more counts. The genes are TRBV6-5 and TRBJ2-7, with TRBD2 identical over 9 bases. From germline, CDR1 is MNHEY and CDR2 SVGAGI. The CDR3 contains 15 residues. V was pared by 0 bases and J by 4 bases, with 4 bases of the junction left unmatched. The CDR3 DNA reads TGTGCCAGCAGTTACTCGACTAGCGGTTCTTACGAGCAGTACTTC. Translated: CASSYSTSGSYEQYF.

This clonotype was found many times. The chain recombines TRBV9 with TRBJ2-7, with 9 bases identical to TRBD1. The CDR3 loop spans 15 amino acids. Unmatched junction bases numbered 3, after V lost 0 bases and J lost 2 bases. Per the germline V gene, CDR1 is SGDLS and CDR2 is YYNGEE. In DNA, the CDR3 is TGTGCCAGCAGCGTAGGGGGACAGGGCACCTACGAGCAGTACTTC. This translates into CASSVGGQGTYEQYF.

In its sample, this clonotype was seen many times. The V call is TRBV20-1, the J call TRBJ1-2; D not resolved. CDR1 and CDR2 from the germline V gene are DFQATT and SNEGSKA (reference sequence). This CDR3 comprises 9 residues. The V end was cut by 4 bases, the J end by 4 bases, with 1 base between. The CDR3 DNA follows: TGCAGTGCTATCTATGGCTACACCTTC. Its translation is CSAIYGYTF.

Ten or more counts support this clonotype. The chain couples TRBV12-3 or TRBV12-4 to TRBJ2-7, with D hard to call. CDR3 size: 14 residues. V lost 6 bases, J lost 5 bases, and 17 bases lay in between. The CDR3 DNA reads TGTGCCAGCAGGTCAACAAATGGGGTCGACGAGCAGTACTTC. It codes for CASRSTNGVDEQYF.

The V call is TRBV6-1, the J call TRBJ2-7; unclear D gene. The ends were cut back, 5 bases at V and 5 bases at J, with 7 bases in the middle. CDR1 and CDR2 from the germline V gene are MNHNS and SASEGT. The CDR3 is made up of 11 amino acids. CDR3 DNA: TGTGCCAGCAGTCACACAGACGAGCAGTACTTC. It translates to CASSHTDEQYF.

With regard to this clonotype: A much bigger clone sits one base away, suggesting this may be a read error. This sequence joins TRBV7-2 and TRBJ1-5; 7 bases match TRBD1. Germline values: CDR1 SGHTA, CDR2 FQGNSA. The length of the CDR3 is 17 residues. CDR3 residues: CAISLALGTEEGQPQHF. In nucleotides, the CDR3 is TGTGCCATCAGCTTAGCATTGGGGACAGAGGAGGGTCAGCCCCAGCATTTT. Full variable domain (missing parts from reference TRBV7-2 and TRBJ1-5): GAGVSQSPSNKVTEKGKDVELRCDPISGHTALYWYRQSLGQGLEFLIYFQGNSAPDKSGLPSDRFSAERTGGSVSTLTIQRTQQEDSAVYLCAISLALGTEEGQPQHFGDGTRLSIL.

The chain joins TRBV7-9 to TRBJ2-3; no firm D call. Germline loops: CDR1 SEHNR, CDR2 FQNEAQ (reference sequence). V gave up 5 bases and J gave up 2 bases, with 14 bases separating them. The length of the CDR3 is 15 residues. CDR3 loop: CASSPAVIFTDTQYF. Here the CDR3 DNA reads TGTGCCAGCAGCCCTGCGGTAATTTTCACAGATACGCAGTATTTT. Full variable domain (rest looked up from reference TRBV7-9 and TRBJ2-3): DTGVSQNPRHKITKRGQNVTFRCDPISEHNRLYWYRQTLGQGPEFLTYFQNEAQLEKSRLLSDRFSAERPKGSFSTLEIQRTEQGDSAMYLCASSPAVIFTDTQYFGPGTRLTVL.

This clonotype appeared many times. The chain employs TRBV27 and TRBJ2-7; 8 positions agree with TRBD1. The CDR3 is 15 residues long. The germline CDR1 and CDR2 sequences are MNHEY and SMNVEV (reference sequence). The V gene end was trimmed by 5 bases and the J gene end by 0 bases; junction bases not matched to a gene: 6. CDR3 in DNA: TGTGCCAGCAGTCCCCGACAGGGGCGCTCCTACGAGCAGTACTTC. This sequence encodes CASSPRQGRSYEQYF.

This clonotype was found many times. The J gene is TRBJ1-5, the V gene TRBV27; D is unresolved. The germline gives CDR1 MNHEY, CDR2 SMNVEV (reference sequence). V dropped 3 bases and J dropped 3 bases, with 6 bases sitting between them. This CDR3 has 13 amino acids. The DNA for the CDR3 is TGTGCCAGCAGTTTGCAGATCAATCAGCCCCAGCATTTT. Encoded protein: CASSLQINQPQHF.

This sequence joins TRBV15 and TRBJ2-7; 8 positions agree with TRBD2. From germline, CDR1 is LNHNV and CDR2 YYDKDF (reference sequence). Trimming cost V 5 bases and J 2 bases; bases outside gene matches: 5. The CDR3 sequence is 14 residues long. The CDR3 DNA is TGTGCCACCAGCCCGGGGGGGTTGACCTACGAGCAGTACTTC. It specifies CATSPGGLTYEQYF.